This is a list of T cell receptor beta chains from one sample in a study of CD8 T cells in Susac syndrome. TCRdb fed the immunoSEQ multiplex PCR reads into MiXCR, producing one record per CDR3 protein. The profile shows roughly 180,000 distinct CDR3 sequences, about 95% of them singletons. What was sequenced was CD4+ T cells from PBMCs. These receptors all come from a human donor in good health. CDR3s include the opening cysteine and the closing phenylalanine or tryptophan. The D gene is left open where the match is weak. Clone size, where shown, is once, few, many, or a class for clones that have expanded.

V gene	J gene	clone size	D gene	CDR3 DNA	CDR3 protein
TRBV5-1	TRBJ2-7	NA	NA	TGCGCCAGCAGCTTTAGTAGCGGCCCCGGCGGGGAGCAGTACTTC	CASSFSSGPGGEQYF
TRBV6-5	TRBJ1-2	NA	TRBD1	TGTGCCAGCAGGGCCACAGGGGTAAACTATGGCTACACCTTC	CASRATGVNYGYTF
TRBV28	TRBJ2-7	NA	NA	TGTGCCAGCAGCCCATACCGAAGCTCCTACGAGCAGTACTTC	CASSPYRSSYEQYF
TRBV20-1	TRBJ2-3	NA	TRBD2	TGCAGTGCTAGAGAGCCTAGCGGGACCAGCACAGATACGCAGTATTTT	CSAREPSGTSTDTQYF
TRBV7-9	TRBJ2-1	NA	TRBD2	TGTGCCAGCAGCCCGGGACTAGCAAAGGGTAATGAGCAGTTCTTC	CASSPGLAKGNEQFF
TRBV7-2	TRBJ2-6	NA	NA	TGTGCCAGCAGCCCGGAGGCCCTGTCAGGGTCCGGGGCCAACGTCCTGACTTTC	CASSPEALSGSGANVLTF
TRBV20-1	TRBJ2-1	NA	NA	TGCAGTGCTAGGGGTAGCGGCGACAATGAGCAGTTCTTC	CSARGSGDNEQFF
TRBV20-1	TRBJ2-7	NA	TRBD1	TGCAGTGCTTGGGGACAGGGGGCCAACGAGCAGTACTTC	CSAWGQGANEQYF
TRBV6-2/TRBV6-3	TRBJ2-1	NA	NA	TGTGCCAGCAGTTACGGGACTCCCTCTGGGGGTGAGCAGTTCTTC	CASSYGTPSGGEQFF
TRBV29-1	TRBJ2-5	NA	NA	TGCAGCGTTGGGACCGGGACACAGGAGACCCAGTACTTC	CSVGTGTQETQYF
TRBV29-1	TRBJ2-1	NA	NA	TGCAGCGTTGAAAGGAGTACTTACAATGAGCAGTTCTTC	CSVERSTYNEQFF
TRBV15	TRBJ2-3	NA	TRBD1	TGTGCCACCACCCGGGACAGAGCCACAGATACGCAGTATTTT	CATTRDRATDTQYF
TRBV4-3	TRBJ2-1	NA	NA	TGCGCCAGCAGCCAAGGGTCGGTTTACAATGAGCAGTTCTTC	CASSQGSVYNEQFF
TRBV7-8	TRBJ1-3	NA	NA	TGTGCCAGCAGCTCAGGGCTCTCTGGAAACACCATATATTTT	CASSSGLSGNTIYF
TRBV24-1	TRBJ2-2	NA	NA	TGTGCCACCGGCCAAAGTGGGCAGAGGCGGAACACCGGGGAGCTGTTTTTT	CATGQSGQRRNTGELFF
TRBV3-1	TRBJ2-1	NA	NA	TGTGCCAGCAGCCATCCGACCCCGCTGAATGAGCAGTTCTTC	CASSHPTPLNEQFF
TRBV27	TRBJ2-5	NA	TRBD2	TGTGCCGTCCCCGGGGGGAGGAGGTACCAAGAGACCCAGTACTTC	CAVPGGRRYQETQYF
TRBV20-1	TRBJ2-3	NA	NA	TGCAGTGCTAGTTCCCCAAACACAGATACGCAGTATTTT	CSASSPNTDTQYF
TRBV12-3/TRBV12-4	TRBJ2-7	NA	NA	TGTGCCAGCAGTCCAGACTTGTACGAGCAGTACTTC	CASSPDLYEQYF
TRBV28	TRBJ2-1	NA	TRBD2	TGTGCCAGCAGTTTACTTGCGGGAGGGAACTACAATGAGCAGTTCTTC	CASSLLAGGNYNEQFF
TRBV11-2	TRBJ2-5	once	NA	TGTGCCAGCAGCCCCCGGGGAGGTCAGTCTTGGGAGACCCAGTACTTC	CASSPRGGQSWETQYF
TRBV20-1	TRBJ2-5	NA	NA	TGCAGTGCTTCCTATGGGATCGGGACCCAGTACTTC	CSASYGIGTQYF
TRBV30	TRBJ2-1	NA	NA	TGTGCCTGGAGTTTGGGTGGGGCCCACAATGAGCAGTTCTTC	CAWSLGGAHNEQFF
TRBV24-1	TRBJ2-1	NA	NA	TGTGCCACCGATGGGGGCGGAACGTATGAGCAGTTCTTC	CATDGGGTYEQFF
TRBV20-1	TRBJ2-2	NA	NA	TGCAGTGCTTCGGGGCGTCTAGCGACCGGGGAGCTGTTTTTT	CSASGRLATGELFF
TRBV27	TRBJ1-2	NA	NA	TGTGCCAGCAGTTTCGGCGCTAACTATGGCTACACCTTC	CASSFGANYGYTF
TRBV29-1	TRBJ1-5	NA	NA	TGCAGCGTTGTGGGCCAGGGAGGACAGCCCCAGCATTTT	CSVVGQGGQPQHF
TRBV5-1	TRBJ2-7	NA	TRBD2	TGCGCCAGCAGCCATGCTAGCGGGAGGGCCGATGAGCAGTACTTC	CASSHASGRADEQYF
TRBV20-1	TRBJ2-5	NA	NA	TGCAGTGCTATTCGAGGGAGTGGAGGAGAGACCCAGTACTTC	CSAIRGSGGETQYF
TRBV15	TRBJ1-5	NA	NA	TGTGCCACCAGCAGACAGGGCAATCAGCCCCAGCATTTT	CATSRQGNQPQHF
TRBV29-1	TRBJ1-2	NA	NA	TGCAGCGTGCGGAAGCTGCAGTGGGATGGCTACACCTTC	CSVRKLQWDGYTF
TRBV28	TRBJ2-1	once	NA	TGTGCCAGCAGCTCGCCCAGACTGGTTGGTGAGCAGTTCTTC	CASSSPRLVGEQFF
TRBV6-2/TRBV6-3	TRBJ2-5	NA	NA	TGTGCCAGCCTTTCGCAAGCGGACCCCCAAGAGACCCAGTACTTC	CASLSQADPQETQYF
TRBV20-1	TRBJ2-7	NA	NA	TGCAGTGCTGGCGGGTCTGGGAACTACGAGCAGTACTTC	CSAGGSGNYEQYF
TRBV20-1	TRBJ2-5	NA	NA	TGCAGTGCTGACCTGAGGAAAGAGACCCAGTACTTC	CSADLRKETQYF
TRBV15	TRBJ2-3	NA	TRBD2	TGTGCCACCAGCATGGGGGGGGGCACAGATACGCAGTATTTT	CATSMGGGTDTQYF
TRBV12-3/TRBV12-4	TRBJ2-1	NA	NA	TGTGCCAGCTCCTCGGAGCAGAGGGGGAACTACAATGAGCAGTTCTTC	CASSSEQRGNYNEQFF
TRBV11-2	TRBJ1-3	once	NA	TGTGCCAGCAGCTTAGATCATTGGGCTGGAAACACCATATATTTT	CASSLDHWAGNTIYF
TRBV29-1	TRBJ2-3	NA	NA	TGCAGCGGCACCCCGTACACAGATACGCAGTATTTT	CSGTPYTDTQYF
TRBV28	TRBJ2-2	NA	NA	TGTGCCAGCAGTTTGGTTCGGGGTTCCGGGGAGCTGTTTTTT	CASSLVRGSGELFF
TRBV9	TRBJ2-1	NA	NA	TGTGCCAGCAGCGTAGGGAACGGGTATAGCTCCTACAATGAGCAGTTCTTC	CASSVGNGYSSYNEQFF
TRBV4-1	TRBJ1-1	NA	TRBD1	TGCGCCAGCAGCCAAGGTGGGACAGGGGCACACACTGAAGCTTTCTTT	CASSQGGTGAHTEAFF
TRBV14	TRBJ2-5	NA	NA	TGTGCCAGCAGCCAATTAGGCAGGCCTTGGACCCAGTACTTC	CASSQLGRPWTQYF
TRBV20-1	TRBJ2-5	NA	TRBD1	TGCAGTGCAGTAGGGACAGACCAAGAGACCCAGTACTTC	CSAVGTDQETQYF
TRBV25-1	TRBJ2-7	NA	NA	TGTGCCAGCAGTCCGTCCATTTACGAGCAGTACTTC	CASSPSIYEQYF
TRBV6-2/TRBV6-3	TRBJ2-7	NA	NA	TGTGCCAGCAAGGTACGGGCTAGCCTCTACGAGCAGTACTTC	CASKVRASLYEQYF
TRBV29-1	TRBJ1-1	NA	NA	TGCAGCGTTTCCTCGGGTGGGGACACTGAAGCTTTCTTT	CSVSSGGDTEAFF
TRBV13	TRBJ2-1	few	NA	TGTGCCAGCAGCCCCCTGAGGGCGTCTGAGGAGGACAATGAGCAGTTCTTC	CASSPLRASEEDNEQFF
TRBV18	TRBJ2-3	NA	TRBD2	TGTGCCAGCTCACTTCTAGCGGGAGTCCCAGATACGCAGTATTTT	CASSLLAGVPDTQYF
TRBV28	TRBJ2-7	NA	NA	TGTGCCAGCAGTTTGGCAGACCTGATCCGTAAGCAGTACTTC	CASSLADLIRKQYF
TRBV10-3	TRBJ2-5	NA	TRBD1	TGTGCCATCAGGAGCCAAGTAGGACAGGGGGCGCGGGAGACCCAGTACTTC	CAIRSQVGQGARETQYF
TRBV10-3	TRBJ2-7	NA	NA	TGTGCCCACTCACCGCAGGCGGCGCGGAACGAGCAGTACTTC	CAHSPQAARNEQYF
TRBV12-3/TRBV12-4	TRBJ1-1	NA	NA	TGTGCCAGCAGTTTGTGGCAGGGTGGGACTGAAGCTTTCTTT	CASSLWQGGTEAFF
TRBV7-2	TRBJ1-1	NA	NA	TGTGCCAGCAGCCCCCCGGGGGTGAACACTGAAGCTTTCTTT	CASSPPGVNTEAFF
TRBV4-1	TRBJ1-4	few	NA	TGCGCCAGCAGCCAATTGTACGATGAAAAACTGTTTTTT	CASSQLYDEKLFF
TRBV20-1	TRBJ2-1	NA	NA	TGCAGTGCTAGACCCGGGACGGCCTACAATGAGCAGTTCTTC	CSARPGTAYNEQFF
TRBV18	TRBJ2-5	NA	NA	TGTGCCAGCCTGGTCCAGCCCGAGACCCAGTACTTC	CASLVQPETQYF
TRBV5-4	TRBJ2-3	NA	NA	TGTGCCAGCAGCTTGGAAATGCGCCCTAGCACAGATACGCAGTATTTT	CASSLEMRPSTDTQYF
TRBV12-3/TRBV12-4	TRBJ2-7	NA	NA	TGTGCCACCTCCCCGGACTCATACGAGCAGTACTTC	CATSPDSYEQYF